This T cell receptor (beta chain) came from a study of T cell responses to AZD1222 COVID-19 vaccine. Study results and caveats: Donors skewed white British and female; clonal diversity was possibly underestimated.

On this clone itself: Its antigen is unknown.

Profiling relied on immunoSEQ multiplex PCR, and the TCRdb table lists in-frame clones only, not all of them. The sample lists some 130,000 clones; 87% were seen once. Pooling covered second doses at about 4 or about 12 weeks. The length of the CDR3 is 12 residues. Deletions cut 5 bases from V and 7 bases from J, with 6 bases between. V is TRBV12-3 or TRBV12-4 and J is TRBJ1-6; D unclear. The material was peripheral blood, obtained 28 days after the second AZD1222 dose. The receptor's source is an adult who received the AZD1222 COVID-19 vaccine. The CDR3 coding sequence is TGTGCCAGCAGTAAACAGAATTCACCCCTCCACTTT. Amino acids: CASSKQNSPLHF.